Below, 5 T cell receptor beta chains from the same sample are listed, as sequenced in a study of cytomegalovirus exposure and HLA in healthy donors. 60 Vbeta and 13 Jbeta primers were used in PCR. Repertoires were generated with immunoSEQ multiplex PCR, while TCRdb's copy carries only in-frame clones and drops some. The sample consists of 150,000 to 200,000 clones, 70% to 85% of them appearing once. The sample was PBMCs. These receptors all stem from a girl aged 2 to 9 in good health and CMV-seropositive.

CDR3 region: CASGIDGTSGDLSSYNEQFF. In DNA, the CDR3 is TGTGCTAGTGGTATCGACGGGACTAGCGGAGACCTCAGCTCCTACAATGAGCAGTTCTTC. This chain connects TRBV12-5 to TRBJ2-1; 11 bases align to TRBD2. The length of the CDR3 is 20 residues. Trimming removed 5 bases from V and 0 bases from J; junction bases left unmatched: 15. Germline V gene lookup returns CDR1 LGHNT and CDR2 FRNRAP.

The chain carries TRBV5-1 and TRBJ2-7; 14 positions match TRBD2. V was clipped by 1 base and J by 0 bases; unmatched bases: 6. CDR1 and CDR2 from the germline V gene are SGHRS and YFSETQ. This CDR3 contains 18 residues. Here the CDR3 reads CASSLKGLAGESSYEQYF. DNA for the CDR3: TGCGCCAGCAGCTTGAAGGGACTAGCGGGGGAAAGCTCCTACGAGCAGTACTTC. Supplemented by reference TRBV5-1 and TRBJ2-7, the full variable domain reads KAGVTQTPRYLIKTRGQQVTLSCSPISGHRSVSWYQQTPGQGLQFLFEYFSETQRNKGNFPGRFSGRQFSNSRSEMNVSTLELGDSALYLCASSLKGLAGESSYEQYFGPGTRLTVT.

The chain joins TRBV7-2 to TRBJ2-3, with 7 bases identical to TRBD2. The ends lost 3 bases at V and 7 bases at J; junction bases unmatched: 7. CDR3 length: 14 amino acids. CDR1 and CDR2 from the germline V gene are SGHTA and FQGNSA. Written as DNA, the CDR3 is TGTGCCAGCAGCTTTCGGCTAGCGGCGAATACGCAGTATTTT. It translates to CASSFRLAANTQYF.

The chain uses TRBV7-9 and TRBJ2-1, with D possibly being TRBD2 (5 bases). Per the germline V gene, CDR1 is SEHNR and CDR2 is FQNEAQ (reference sequence). V was cut by 3 bases and J by 0 bases, with 12 bases left in between. CDR3 length equals 16 residues. This chain's CDR3 is CASSFRTGRSYNEQFF. CDR3 bases: TGTGCCAGCAGCTTCCGGACTGGCCGCTCCTACAATGAGCAGTTCTTC.

V and J are TRBV5-1 and TRBJ2-2, with D hard to call. This CDR3 comprises 14 residues. Germline lookup yields CDR1 SGHRS and CDR2 YFSETQ. Trimming pared 0 bases from V and 0 bases from J, leaving 3 bases between. DNA of the CDR3: TGCGCCAGCAGCTTGGAGCCGAACACCGGGGAGCTGTTTTTT. Translation: CASSLEPNTGELFF.